These 5 T cell receptor beta chains came from one sample sequenced in a study of T cells in Graves' hyperthyroidism and ophthalmopathy. Amplified TCR beta CDR3 regions derived from RNA transcripts. The primer set for the first-round RT-PCR of the TCR CDR3 was HTBI. TCRdb itself ran the multiplex PCR reads through MiXCR, one entry per CDR3 protein. The data hold a few hundred thousand distinct CDR3 sequences, with roughly 18% observed a single time. Sequencing was done on a sample of blood. The receptors shown here come from a man younger than 35 with Graves' ophthalmopathy.

The chain is built from TRBV4-1 and TRBJ1-1; TRBD1 is a possible D gene (5 bases). In germline, CDR1 is MGHRA, CDR2 YSYEKL. The V and J ends lost 5 bases and 0 bases respectively, with 16 bases between them. CDR3 length: 16 residues. The CDR3 protein is CASSSGGRTMNTEAFF. CDR3 DNA sequence: TGCGCCAGCAGCTCGGGAGGGAGGACAATGAACACTGAAGCTTTCTTT.

This clonotype was seen ten or more times. J is TRBJ2-7 and V is TRBV20-1, with 7 nucleotides matching TRBD1. In germline, CDR1 is DFQATT, CDR2 SNEGSKA (reference sequence). Germline trimming cut 0 bases from V and 4 bases from J; bases unmatched to any gene: 12. This CDR3 comprises 16 residues. CDR3 region: CSARDLNRGPYYEQYF. The CDR3 DNA sequence: TGCAGTGCTAGAGATTTAAACAGGGGACCTTATTACGAGCAGTACTTC.

The rearrangement joins TRBV3-1 to TRBJ2-1; possible D gene TRBD2, 6 bases. CDR1 is LGHDT, CDR2 YNNKEL, per germline (reference sequence). The CDR3 is 14 residues long. The ends were cut back, 8 bases at V and 10 bases at J, with 21 bases in the middle. DNA of the CDR3: TGTGCCAGCGATCCGGGTTTTCCGGGAGCGGAGCAGTTCTTC. Residues: CASDPGFPGAEQFF.

This chain uses TRBV18 with TRBJ2-1; TRBD1 matches at 7 bases. CDR3 length: 14 amino acids. CDR1 is KGHSH and CDR2 is LQKENI in the germline V gene. V gave up 3 bases and J gave up 5 bases; unmatched junction bases: 4. The CDR3 nucleotides are TGTGCCAGCTCACCGTCGGGACAGCACAATGAGCAGTTCTTC. It encodes CASSPSGQHNEQFF. Full variable domain (rest looked up from reference TRBV18 and TRBJ2-1): NAGVMQNPRHLVRRRGQEARLRCSPMKGHSHVYWYRQLPEEGLKFMVYLQKENIIDESGMPKERFSAEFPKEGPSILRIQQVVRGDSAAYFCASSPSGQHNEQFFGPGTRLTVL.

The V call is TRBV7-9, the J call TRBJ2-1; 10 bases line up with TRBD2. V lost 4 bases, J lost 6 bases, and 18 bases stayed unmatched. The germline V gene has CDR1 SEHNR and CDR2 FQNEAQ (reference sequence). The CDR3 runs 19 residues. CDR3 DNA: TGTGCCAGCAGCTCCCTCTCGAGCGGGGGGGCCGGTCTGTGCAATGAGCAGTTCTTC. Protein sequence: CASSSLSSGGAGLCNEQFF.